One sample yielded the 9 T cell receptor beta chains listed below, sequenced in a study of blood T cells in healthy people across ages. A second roughly 6 to 12 cycle PCR used barcoded and J-beta primers. TCRdb used MiXCR to reprocess the 5' RACE reads, holding one entry per CDR3 protein. Counted here are about 830,000 distinct CDR3 sequences, 55% to 65% occurring once; the ten biggest clones make up roughly 26%. Sequencing was done on a sample of blood. These receptors came from a man between 25 and 39 years old in good health.

The chain uses TRBV7-9 and TRBJ1-6, with TRBD1 matching over 10 bases. CDR1 and CDR2 (germline): SEHNR, FQNEAQ (reference sequence). The V segment lost 3 bases and the J segment 8 bases; nucleotides outside the gene matches: 1. There are 14 residues in the CDR3. The CDR3 sequence: CASSFGTGDSPLHF. The CDR3 coding sequence is TGTGCCAGCAGCTTTGGGACAGGGGATTCACCCCTCCACTTT.

This clonotype was seen only a few times. The chain uses TRBV29-1 and TRBJ1-2; 10 bases line up with TRBD1. This CDR3 contains 15 residues. Trimming took 2 bases from V and 0 from J; bases not matched to a gene: 3. Germline CDR1 is SQVTM and CDR2 is ANQGSEA. CDR3 protein: CSVELGQGTNYGYTF. For the CDR3, the DNA is TGCAGCGTTGAATTGGGACAGGGGACTAACTATGGCTACACCTTC. Complete variable domain (other parts from reference TRBV29-1 and TRBJ1-2): SAVISQKPSRDICQRGTSLTIQCQVDSQVTMMFWYRQQPGQSLTLIATANQGSEATYESGFVIDKFPISRPNLTFSTLTVSNMSPEDSSIYLCSVELGQGTNYGYTFGSGTRLTVV.

V gene TRBV24-1 combines with J gene TRBJ2-5, with a tentative D call TRBD1 (5 bases). CDR3 length: 12 residues. Germline lookup yields CDR1 KGHDR and CDR2 SFDVKD. Trimming took 1 base from V and 9 from J, leaving 8 bases between them. The CDR3 spells CATSDLGVAQYF. As DNA, the CDR3 is TGTGCCACCAGTGATTTAGGGGTGGCCCAGTACTTC.

The rearrangement joins TRBV27 to TRBJ2-7; D could derive from TRBD1 or TRBD2 (6 bases each). The germline V gene has CDR1 MNHEY and CDR2 SMNVEV (reference sequence). This CDR3 spans 16 amino acids. Trimming stripped 5 bases from V and 0 bases from J, with 17 bases between. CDR3 nucleotide sequence: TGTGCCAGCAGTACGACGGGGGAAGGGGGCTCCTACGAGCAGTACTTC. Its protein is CASSTTGEGGSYEQYF.

CDR3 residues: CASSEFYEQYF. The CDR3, as DNA: TGCGCCAGCAGTGAGTTTTACGAGCAGTACTTC. The V and J genes are TRBV5-1 and TRBJ2-4; D remains unclear. The DNA end favors TRBJ2-7, so the J call may be wrong. Germline assignment: CDR1 SGHRS and CDR2 YFSETQ. This CDR3 contains 11 residues.

This clonotype was counted only a few times. This chain links TRBV7-9 with TRBJ1-2; no firm D call. The CDR3 runs 13 residues. In germline, CDR1 is SEHNR, CDR2 FQNEAQ (reference sequence). Trimming shortened V by 1 base and J by 4 bases, and 7 bases separated the two germline ends. The CDR3 is CASSLGSAYGYTF. The DNA of the CDR3 is TGTGCCAGCAGCTTAGGCAGTGCCTATGGCTACACCTTC.

Details on this clonotype: Just one base apart from a much larger clone, this may be a read error. V gene TRBV7-9 combines with J gene TRBJ2-1, with D possibly being TRBD2 (5 bases). CDR3 size: 12 residues. The ends were cut back, 5 bases at V and 9 bases at J, with 11 bases in the middle. Germline V lookup: CDR1 SEHNR, CDR2 FQNEAQ (reference sequence). The CDR3 nucleotides are TGTGCCAGCAGCCGGGCTAGCTCTGAGCAGTTCTTC. Its protein is CASSRASSEQFF.

This clonotype was detected a few times. The chain uses TRBV9 and TRBJ2-5; 14 bases are a match to TRBD2. The ends lost 0 bases at V and 1 base at J; junction bases unmatched: 8. Germline assignment: CDR1 SGDLS and CDR2 YYNGEE. This CDR3 contains 19 residues. DNA for the CDR3: TGTGCCAGCAGCGTAGCCTCAGGGACTAGCGGGGGCTCCCAAGAGACCCAGTACTTC. Its protein is CASSVASGTSGGSQETQYF. Filled out from reference TRBV9 and TRBJ2-5, the complete variable domain reads DSGVTQTPKHLITATGQRVTLRCSPRSGDLSVYWYQQSLDQGLQFLIQYYNGEERAKGNILERFSAQQFPDLHSELNLSSLELGDSALYFCASSVASGTSGGSQETQYFGPGTRLLVL.

This chain uses TRBV10-3 with TRBJ2-1; possible D gene TRBD1, 5 bases. CDR1 ENHRY and CDR2 SYGVKD come from the germline V gene. Trimming removed 5 bases from V and 5 bases from J, with 13 bases in between. The CDR3 is made up of 14 amino acids. The CDR3 coding sequence is TGTGCCATCAGTCTCCGAAGGGGTGACAATGAGCAGTTCTTC. This codes for CAISLRRGDNEQFF.